What follows are 21 T cell receptor beta chains derived from one specimen sequenced in a study of shared clonotypes between healthy human individuals. Assay: immunoSEQ multiplex PCR; the TCRdb copy retains only in-frame clones and omits some. The profile shows under 600,000 clones, roughly four fifths of them singletons. The sequenced sample consisted of PBMCs. The receptors here all came from a woman between 40 and 50 years old in good health. Some clones in this sample may be carry-over from other donors' samples.

The rearrangement links TRBV30 to TRBJ2-5; possible D gene TRBD2, 6 bases. Germline-derived CDR1 and CDR2 are GTSNPN and SVGIG (reference sequence). Trimming took off 4 bases at V and 8 bases at J, with 29 bases between the two ends. The CDR3 has 17 amino acids. CDR3 nucleotide sequence: TGTGCCTGGATCCCCAGAACCAGGACTACAGCCAAGAGAACCCAGTACTTC. Its protein is CAWIPRTRTTAKRTQYF. Filled out from reference TRBV30 and TRBJ2-5, the complete variable domain reads SQTIHQWPATLVQPVGSPLSLECTVEGTSNPNLYWYRQAAGRGLQLLFYSVGIGQISSEVPQNLSASRPQDRQFILSSKKLLLSDSGFYLCAWIPRTRTTAKRTQYFGPGTRLLVL.

J is TRBJ1-2 and V is TRBV7-6; D remains ambiguous. The CDR3 is 15 residues long. Germline values: CDR1 SGHVS, CDR2 FNYEAQ. V lost 1 base and J 3 bases, leaving 12 bases between the germline ends. The CDR3 DNA reads TGTGCCAGCAGCTTAGGGACGACGGAAGACTATGGCTACACCTTC. It specifies CASSLGTTEDYGYTF.

The V gene is TRBV28, the J gene TRBJ2-1; no firm D call. Trimming stripped 3 bases from V and 9 bases from J, with 6 bases between. The germline V gene encodes CDR1 MDHEN and CDR2 SYDVKM. CDR3 size: 11 residues. CDR3 bases: TGTGCCAGCAGTTTTCTAAGTGAGCAGTTCTTC. Its translation: CASSFLSEQFF.

V is TRBV4-2 and J is TRBJ1-2; a possible D gene is TRBD1 (6 bases). The CDR3 covers 16 residues. Germline V lookup: CDR1 LGHNA, CDR2 YNFKEQ. Trimming took off 2 bases at V and 4 bases at J, with 17 bases between the two ends. Here the CDR3 DNA reads TGTGCCAGCAGCCAAAGTGGCACAGGGAACATCTATGGCTACACCTTC. This encodes CASSQSGTGNIYGYTF.

J is TRBJ2-2 and V is TRBV5-1, with 7 positions matching TRBD2. CDR3 length: 15 residues. Germline V CDR1 and CDR2: SGHRS, YFSETQ. Losses at the gene ends were 6 bases for V and 5 bases for J; bases not matched to a gene: 10. CDR3 DNA: TGCGCCAGCACCCCTCTAGCGGAGAGAACCGGGGAGCTGTTTTTT. This gives the protein CASTPLAERTGELFF.

The chain uses TRBV5-8 and TRBJ1-5; D unresolved. V lost 0 bases and J 2 bases, leaving 9 bases between the germline ends. The CDR3 contains 15 residues. Per germline, CDR1 SGHTS and CDR2 YDEGEE. CDR3 nucleotide sequence: TGTGCCAGCAGCTTGGGGGTCTGGGGCAATCAGCCCCAGCATTTT. This translates into CASSLGVWGNQPQHF.

This chain uses TRBV28 with TRBJ1-4, with D unclear. The ends were cut back, 5 bases at V and 3 bases at J, with 16 bases in the middle. CDR3 length: 16 residues. Germline-derived CDR1 and CDR2 are MDHEN and SYDVKM. The CDR3 reads CASSGSGGASNEKLFF. CDR3 nucleotides: TGTGCCAGCAGTGGGTCTGGAGGCGCTTCTAATGAAAAACTGTTTTTT.

This clone was seen at least ten times. The chain links TRBV6-1 to TRBJ1-2, with D uncertain. V lost 7 bases to trimming and J lost 8 bases, with 17 bases between them. The CDR3 has 13 residues. CDR1 and CDR2 (germline): MNHNS, SASEGT. The CDR3 nucleotides read TGTGCCAGCAACCCGGGCGAAGGGTCGGGCTACACCTTC. Translated, it gives CASNPGEGSGYTF.

The V and J genes are TRBV6-1 and TRBJ1-5; 7 nucleotides match TRBD1. Germline V lookup: CDR1 MNHNS, CDR2 SASEGT. This CDR3 region has 16 residues. The junction had 4 bases not matched to a gene; V was cut back by 2 bases and J by 0 bases. This CDR3 is CASSELQGYSNQPQHF. The CDR3 bases are TGTGCCAGCAGTGAATTACAGGGGTATAGCAATCAGCCCCAGCATTTT.

V and J are TRBV4-2 and TRBJ2-7; D not certain. The CDR3 covers 14 residues. The germline V gene encodes CDR1 LGHNA and CDR2 YNFKEQ. V was clipped by 1 base and J by 4 bases, with 11 bases between them. CDR3 nucleotide sequence: TGTGCCAGCAGCCAAGGTTCCTACGCTTACGAGCAGTACTTC. Translated, it gives CASSQGSYAYEQYF.

V and J are TRBV7-2 and TRBJ2-4; 8 bases map to TRBD1. The V gene's germline CDR1 is SGHTA and CDR2 FQGNSA. The CDR3 loop spans 15 amino acids. Unmatched junction bases numbered 7, after V lost 2 bases and J lost 7 bases. The CDR3 bases are TGTGCCAGCAGCTTATTGGACAGGGTGGTGAACATTCAGTACTTC. Its protein product is CASSLLDRVVNIQYF.

This chain links TRBV4-2 with TRBJ2-3; no clear D. Trimming cost V 0 bases and J 5 bases, with 9 bases left between them. The CDR3 extends over 14 amino acids. Germline loops: CDR1 LGHNA, CDR2 YNFKEQ. The CDR3 spells CASSQEWAKDTQYF. The DNA for the CDR3 is TGTGCCAGCAGCCAAGAATGGGCTAAAGATACGCAGTATTTT.

The V call is TRBV10-2, the J call TRBJ2-2, with unresolved D. The CDR3 extends over 14 amino acids. Germline V CDR1 and CDR2: WSHSY, SAAADI. Trimming took 2 bases from V and 7 from J, leaving 11 bases between them. The CDR3 spells CASSERLTGGELFF. Here the CDR3 DNA reads TGCGCCAGCAGTGAGCGGCTGACCGGCGGGGAGCTGTTTTTT.

The CDR3 nucleotides read TGTGCCAGCAGCAAAGTCAGGGGATGTTGCACCGGGGAGCTGTTTTTT. Encoded protein: CASSKVRGCCTGELFF. The chain uses TRBV21-1 and TRBJ2-2; the table's D call, TRBD1, has no DNA check behind it. TRBV21-1 is designated a pseudogene. CDR3 length: 16 amino acids.

Comments on this clone: A far larger clone differs by one base, so this is likely a read error. Different DNA sequences within this sample yield the same CDR3. The V call is TRBV7-9, the J call TRBJ2-2, with no clear D. The germline V gene encodes CDR1 SEHNR and CDR2 FQNEAQ (reference sequence). V was trimmed by 5 bases and J by 3 bases, leaving 10 bases between them. The CDR3 covers 14 residues. The CDR3 DNA reads TGTGCCAGCAGCCCTAGGGCATACACCGGGGAGCTGTTTTTT. Amino acid sequence: CASSPRAYTGELFF.

This clone has a handful of counts. The chain links TRBV6-5 to TRBJ2-4; D remains ambiguous. V lost 3 bases, J lost 3 bases, and 6 bases lay in between. Germline V gene data show CDR1 as MNHEY and CDR2 as SVGAGI. CDR3 length: 13 residues. CDR3 sequence: CASSYSIKNIQYF. The CDR3 nucleotides are TGTGCCAGCAGTTATTCTATCAAAAACATTCAGTACTTC.

The chain recombines TRBV7-6 with TRBJ2-5; 8 positions agree with TRBD1. The J call is doubtful: the DNA matches TRBJ2-7 better. The germline V gene encodes CDR1 SGHVS and CDR2 FNYEAQ. The CDR3 loop spans 14 amino acids. Here the CDR3 reads CASSTNPTGDEQYF. As DNA, the CDR3 is TGTGCCAGCAGTACAAACCCGACAGGGGACGAGCAGTACTTC.

This clone was picked up a small number of times. This sequence joins TRBV28 and TRBJ2-7; the D gene is possibly TRBD2 (6 bases). The V and J ends lost 4 bases and 2 bases respectively, with 15 bases between them. The length of the CDR3 is 15 residues. Per germline, CDR1 MDHEN and CDR2 SYDVKM. This CDR3 is CASSSHGRKPYEQYF. The CDR3 DNA sequence: TGTGCCAGCAGTTCCCACGGGAGAAAGCCCTACGAGCAGTACTTC.

This clone was found once. The chain employs TRBV6-6 and TRBJ2-3; tentative D call: TRBD1 (6 bases). The V gene lost 2 bases and the J gene lost 3 bases, with 12 bases spanning the gap. This CDR3 contains 15 residues. Germline V lookup: CDR1 MNHNY, CDR2 SVGAGI (reference sequence). The CDR3, as DNA: TGTGCCAGCAGTTACGCCGGGACAAATACAGATACGCAGTATTTT. This translates into CASSYAGTNTDTQYF.

The chain has TRBV6-1 and TRBJ1-4, with D tentatively TRBD1 (5 bases). Per germline, CDR1 MNHNS and CDR2 SASEGT. V lost 6 bases to trimming and J lost 3 bases, with 11 bases between them. The CDR3 runs 14 residues. As DNA, the CDR3 is TGTGCCAGCAGACCGGGACTGGCTAATGAAAAACTGTTTTTT. Protein sequence: CASRPGLANEKLFF.

The J gene is TRBJ1-5, the V gene TRBV15, with a weak D call TRBD1 (5 bases). The CDR3 consists of 13 residues. Germline assignment: CDR1 LNHNV and CDR2 YYDKDF (reference sequence). Trimming cost V 6 bases and J 7 bases, with 13 bases left between them. The CDR3 nucleotides read TGTGCCACCAGTATCCAGGGTGGACAGCCCCAGCATTTT. It yields the protein CATSIQGGQPQHF.